The clone carrying this T cell receptor (beta chain) was seen ten or more times. Its target is not known. This specimen comes from a study of early T cells in non-severe SARS-CoV-2 infection. Study information: Sequencing input comprised bulk RNA from unsorted whole blood; chain pairing was not available.

Study-level findings and limits: Clonotype matching in VDJdb favored anti-spike CD8 responses and did not capture private and CD4 specificities.

The TCR library protocol attached unique molecular identifiers to the individual cDNA molecules. TCRdb analysed the 5' RACE reads with MiXCR anew, one entry per CDR3 protein. The sample lists approximately 70,000 distinct CDR3 sequences, around 13% occurring once. This TCR came from an adult who was a healthcare worker with PCR-confirmed SARS-CoV-2 infection or an uninfected control (not recorded which). What was sequenced was whole blood.

The CDR3 loop is CASSPTGSKVVGEQFF. The CDR3 nucleotides read TGTGCCAGCAGCCCCACGGGCAGTAAGGTAGTCGGTGAGCAGTTCTTC. The chain links TRBV7-9 to TRBJ2-1; no clear D. Trimming stripped 5 bases from V and 9 bases from J, with 23 bases between. The V gene's germline CDR1 is SEHNR and CDR2 FQNEAQ (reference sequence). CDR3 length equals 16 residues.